The rows below give T cell receptor beta chains drawn from one sample of a study of T cell responses to AZD1222 COVID-19 vaccine. Data came from immunoSEQ multiplex PCR; TCRdb stores just in-frame clones and leaves some out. The sample shows around 74,000 clones, 92% of them seen only once. The specimen comprised peripheral blood, sampled on day 0 of MenACWY control vaccination. The receptor set was obtained from an adult in good health. Each CDR3 is given with its conserved first and last residue. The D gene is left open where the match is weak. A row's size may be missing; if present it is once, few, many or a size class.

size	V	J	D	CDR3	DNA
.	TRBV12-3/TRBV12-4	TRBJ2-1	.	CASLEYNEQFF	TGTGCCAGCCTAGAATACAATGAGCAGTTCTTC
.	TRBV7-2	TRBJ1-2	.	CASSLAGVNGYTF	TGTGCCAGCAGCTTAGCGGGTGTAAATGGCTACACCTTC
.	TRBV13	TRBJ2-2	TRBD2	CASSSRLAGGVGELFF	TGTGCCAGCAGCTCCCGACTAGCGGGGGGAGTCGGGGAGCTGTTTTTT
.	TRBV12-3/TRBV12-4	TRBJ1-4	.	CASSLRNNEKLFF	TGTGCCAGCAGTTTAAGGAATAATGAAAAACTGTTTTTT
.	TRBV27	TRBJ1-3	TRBD1	CASSKTGVGRPSGNTIYF	TGTGCCAGCAGTAAGACAGGGGTCGGGCGGCCGTCTGGAAACACCATATATTTT
.	TRBV11-1	TRBJ1-2	TRBD1	CASSLAQGARSYGYTF	TGTGCCAGCAGCTTAGCCCAGGGGGCGCGAAGCTATGGCTACACCTTC
.	TRBV28	TRBJ1-1	.	CASSLVRGTMNTEAFF	TGTGCCAGCAGTTTGGTTCGGGGAACCATGAACACTGAAGCTTTCTTT
once	TRBV11-2	TRBJ1-2	.	CASSLDTAPNYGYTF	TGTGCCAGCAGCTTAGATACGGCCCCTAACTATGGCTACACCTTC
.	TRBV2	TRBJ2-1	TRBD2	CASSNLAGGYNEQFF	TGTGCCAGCAGTAACCTAGCGGGAGGGTACAATGAGCAGTTCTTC
.	TRBV6-1	TRBJ2-3	TRBD1	CASSEGQGNTDTQYF	TGTGCCAGCAGTGAGGGACAGGGCAACACAGATACGCAGTATTTT
.	TRBV27	TRBJ2-7	TRBD1	CASSGRDRSSYEQYF	TGTGCCAGCAGCGGCCGGGACAGGAGCTCCTACGAGCAGTACTTC
once	TRBV24-1	TRBJ1-3	.	CATSASAGSGNTIYF	TGTGCCACCAGTGCATCGGCAGGCTCTGGAAACACCATATATTTT
.	TRBV7-8	TRBJ2-5	.	CASSLVGRGKETQYF	TGTGCCAGCAGCTTAGTAGGGAGAGGAAAAGAGACCCAGTACTTC
.	TRBV7-9	TRBJ1-4	TRBD1	CASGGGTGANEKLFF	TGTGCCAGCGGAGGGGGGACAGGAGCTAATGAAAAACTGTTTTTT
.	TRBV6-5	TRBJ2-1	TRBD2	CASSYMKRGGDEQFF	TGTGCCAGCAGTTACATGAAGCGGGGCGGGGATGAGCAGTTCTTC
medium-sized	TRBV6-5	TRBJ1-3	TRBD1	CASRPGQGDTIYF	TGTGCCAGCAGGCCGGGACAGGGGGACACCATATATTTT
.	TRBV24-1	TRBJ2-7	TRBD1	CATSDPGTGGYEQYF	TGTGCCACCAGTGATCCCGGGACAGGGGGCTACGAGCAGTACTTC
.	TRBV7-8	TRBJ2-2	.	CASSLAPPRGPDGELFF	TGTGCCAGCAGCTTAGCCCCCCCCCGGGGACCAGACGGGGAGCTGTTTTTT
.	TRBV19	TRBJ2-7	TRBD2	CASSLTSSTYEQYF	TGTGCCAGTAGTTTGACTAGCAGCACCTACGAGCAGTACTTC
.	TRBV6-6	TRBJ1-6	TRBD1	CASSRTGENSPLHF	TGTGCCAGCAGCAGGACAGGGGAGAATTCACCCCTCCACTTT
.	TRBV7-2	TRBJ1-5	.	CASSPGLGNQPQHF	TGTGCCAGCAGCCCGGGATTAGGGAATCAGCCCCAGCATTTT
.	TRBV30	TRBJ1-1	.	CAWSVLSDTEAFF	TGTGCCTGGAGTGTACTGTCAGATACTGAAGCTTTCTTT
.	TRBV19	TRBJ2-5	.	CASSIQGSETQYF	TGTGCCAGTAGTATACAGGGGTCGGAGACCCAGTACTTC
medium-sized	TRBV7-3	TRBJ1-1	.	CASSLKGSLSMNTEAFF	TGTGCCAGCAGCTTAAAGGGGTCCCTATCAATGAACACTGAAGCTTTCTTT
.	TRBV3-1/TRBV3-2	TRBJ1-3	.	CASSQEPRNTIYF	TGTGCCAGCAGCCAAGAGCCACGAAACACCATATATTTT
.	TRBV7-6	TRBJ2-5	.	CASSLVAGQGEETQYF	TGTGCCAGCAGCTTAGTGGCGGGCCAAGGGGAGGAGACCCAGTACTTC
.	TRBV7-2	TRBJ2-1	TRBD2	CASSLALAGGLTYNEQFF	TGTGCCAGCAGCTTAGCTCTAGCGGGAGGGCTGACCTACAATGAGCAGTTCTTC
.	TRBV7-9	TRBJ1-2	.	CASSQDRNYGYTF	TGTGCCAGCAGCCAGGACAGAAACTATGGCTACACCTTC
.	TRBV4-2	TRBJ1-2	.	CASSQDLQGGGYTF	TGTGCCAGCAGCCAAGATTTACAGGGAGGTGGCTACACCTTC